The rows below give T cell receptor beta chains drawn from one sample of a study of identical twins. TCRdb reprocessed the 5' RACE reads via MiXCR and lists one record per CDR3 protein. The table lists approximately 630,000 distinct CDR3 sequences, under 8.5% of them singletons. This sample was shared with a second study, whose subject was yellow fever vaccine responses in identical twins.

Sequencing was done on a sample of PBMCs. Receptors originate from a woman under 30 in good health. Each CDR3 is given without its conserved first and last residue. The D gene is left open where the match is weak.

V: TRBV5-5
D: -
J: TRBJ2-3
CDR3: ASSSGQRASTDTQY

V: TRBV5-1
D: -
J: TRBJ2-2
CDR3: ASRGGANTGELF

V: TRBV5-1
D: -
J: TRBJ2-2
CDR3: ASSPGFSAGELF

V: TRBV3-1
D: -
J: TRBJ2-7
CDR3: ASSQFLAGLGYEQY

V: TRBV20-1
D: -
J: TRBJ1-2
CDR3: SASRTDYGYT

V: TRBV6-1
D: -
J: TRBJ2-1
CDR3: ASTRGAGPSTDEQF

V: TRBV20-1
D: -
J: TRBJ1-5
CDR3: SPIELVGNQPQH

V: TRBV20-1
D: TRBD1
J: TRBJ2-3
CDR3: SATTTGTDTQY

V: TRBV9
D: -
J: TRBJ1-2
CDR3: ASSVGGSRGYGYT

V: TRBV7-9
D: TRBD1
J: TRBJ1-1
CDR3: ASSYRPLGQGGTEAF

V: TRBV5-1
D: TRBD1
J: TRBJ2-7
CDR3: ASSYDRGREQY

V: TRBV2
D: TRBD2
J: TRBJ2-5
CDR3: ASSEGVSGGLQETQY

V: TRBV18
D: -
J: TRBJ2-3
CDR3: ASSPRQSPLTDTQY

V: TRBV28
D: TRBD2
J: TRBJ2-1
CDR3: ASSLWSLAGGAKPQF

V: TRBV28
D: -
J: TRBJ2-1
CDR3: AILGTGNEQF